This T cell receptor beta chain was recorded in a study of shared clonotypes between healthy human individuals. Trimming removed 0 bases at V and 5 bases at J, with 10 bases between. CDR1 is KGHSH, CDR2 LQKENI, per germline. The CDR3 spans 14 residues. The assay was immunoSEQ multiplex PCR, and TCRdb's table has in-frame clones only and misses some. The sample holds 2 million to 2.5 million clones, almost 96% seen once. The chain employs TRBV18 and TRBJ1-1; D gene uncertain. The sequencing sample was made of naive CD4+ T cells sorted from blood. Stated subset: CD45RA+ positively selected. This receptor was obtained from a man younger than 35 in good health. The CDR3 DNA is TGTGCCAGCTCACCACCGTTAGAGGGAACTGAAGCTTTCTTT. This encodes CASSPPLEGTEAFF. The complete variable domain, with remaining parts taken from reference TRBV18 and TRBJ1-1, reads NAGVMQNPRHLVRRRGQEARLRCSPMKGHSHVYWYRQLPEEGLKFMVYLQKENIIDESGMPKERFSAEFPKEGPSILRIQQVVRGDSAAYFCASSPPLEGTEAFFGQGTRLTVV.